Shown below are 3 T cell receptor beta chains from a single sample sequenced in a study of blood T cell repertoires in COVID-19 (dated by TCRdb to about 2020). Library creation used the immunoSEQ multiplex PCR assay. TCRdb took over this immuneACCESS table, retaining in-frame rearrangements with V and J assigned. Such tables are incomplete; in checked studies, under half of the missing clones stem from an unresolved V gene, and the remainder is unexplained. The sample yields approximately 270,000 clones; about 91% were counted once. In total, the top ten clones hold roughly 2.9% of the sample. Sequenced input: PBMCs or T cells enriched from blood (not recorded which). The receptors originated from a middle-aged man who had been exposed to COVID-19.

The chain uses TRBV6-5 and TRBJ2-1; TRBD2 matches at 13 bases. CDR1 and CDR2 (germline): MNHEY, SVGAGI. After removal of 6 bases from V and 6 bases from J, the junction contained 5 bases not matched to a gene. The CDR3 runs 15 residues. Written as DNA, the CDR3 is TGTGCCAGCAGCACCGGACTAGCGGGAGTCAATGAGCAGTTCTTC. It translates to CASSTGLAGVNEQFF.

This rearrangement joins TRBV6-5 to TRBJ2-5; TRBD1 matches 10 bases. CDR1 and CDR2 (germline): MNHEY, SVGAGI. V lost 5 bases, J lost 1 base, and 4 bases stayed unmatched. This CDR3 is built from 15 residues. The CDR3 protein is CASSRQGAGQETQYF. The CDR3 nucleotides read TGTGCCAGCAGTAGACAGGGGGCCGGCCAAGAGACCCAGTACTTC.

The chain links TRBV29-1 to TRBJ2-1; TRBD2 matches at 13 bases. The CDR3 length is 16 residues. The trim removed 6 bases at V and 5 bases at J, leaving 10 bases unmatched. Germline V gene data show CDR1 as SQVTM and CDR2 as ANQGSEA. CDR3: CSVGQIGLAGDNEQFF. The CDR3 DNA reads TGCAGCGTGGGACAGATAGGACTAGCGGGAGACAATGAGCAGTTCTTC.